The present TCR beta chain was sequenced within a study of T cells after posttransplantation cyclophosphamide (dated by TCRdb to about 2016). Study-wide context: Using TRB sequencing, the study followed how the T cell repertoire reconstituted after myeloablative bone marrow transplantation in which posttransplantation cyclophosphamide served as GVHD prophylaxis. Public TRB sequences were compared against a database of over 3,000 sequences linked to responses to pathogens, tumor antigens, self-antigens and alloantigens. Antigen receptor sequencing was done on samples from 35 to 45 PTCy-treated patients and from more than 15 related bone marrow donors of those patients. TRA and TRB clonality were tightly correlated in roughly ten samples, so subsequent TCR analyses focused on TRB only. Blood from all 30 or so PTCy patients with 1-year posttransplant specimens was subjected to TRB sequencing. In 3 patients, up to roughly 3 additional blood samples taken between 2 and 5.2 years after transplant also underwent TRB sequencing, as did pretransplant blood from a handful of patients. Study-wide findings and limitations: The TRB repertoires of T cells infiltrating skin or the GI tract showed only limited overlap with the TRB repertoires found in blood. Donor-recipient similarity was low at 1-2 months but rose over the first year, and later blood repertoires were often dominated by donor CD8+ memory clones. Across about 40 patients, TRB clonality was highly associated with recipient CMV seropositivity and CMV reactivation, and PTCy diversity was similar to diversity in CNI/methotrexate controls.

This clone was detected many times. Its antigen specificity is not known. Per-base quality was not reported, and no clone a single base away is much larger than it. Peripheral blood samples were provided by related bone marrow donors on the day of marrow donation. Peripheral blood and bone marrow mononuclear cells were isolated by Ficoll-Hypaque density centrifugation and were cryopreserved. TRB sequencing was run on genomic DNA with either the immunoSEQ assay at survey resolution or the hsTCRB kit. Under the source paper's analysis protocol: The immunoSEQ software handled the initial read processing, while the LymphoSeq R package was used for the repertoire analyses. Clonality was calculated as 1 minus normalized Shannon entropy, and the Gini coefficient was also calculated for each TRB dataset. Phenotypes of unsorted samples were inferred by mapping TRB sequences from sorted subsets of the recipient or donor onto the same recipient's unsorted samples. This is the immuneACCESS table as TCRdb keeps it, with only in-frame sequences that have V and J called. A part of the clones is gone; compared with another copy, unresolved V genes explain less than half, and the rest is unexplained. V and J calls plus clone size are reproduced from that table; the DNA served to infer D and trimming. The table shows 9,500 to 15,000 clones here, with no singletons. The top ten constitute approximately 6.8% of the sample.

Sequencing was performed on PBMCs. The receptor's source is a woman aged 40 to 55 in good health, CMV-negative, and a related stem cell transplant donor.

The CDR3 reads as follows: CASSPHALPGGYTF. The sequenced DNA: TGTGCCAGCAGTCCCCATGCCCTACCGGGGGGCTACACCTTC. Recombination joined TRBV28 with TRBJ1-2; the D gene is not confidently resolved. The junction carries 18 bases between V and J, which are trimmed by 5 bases and 8 bases respectively. Including the terminal cysteine and phenylalanine, the CDR3 comprises 14 residues. The sequence is cut down to CDR3 DNA, 42 bases in frame from base 1. The germline V gene supplies CDR1 MDHEN and CDR2 SYDVKM.